This T cell receptor (beta chain) is from a study of shared clonotypes between healthy human individuals. Broader study findings: Shared clonotypes: about 5.3% naive CD4, roughly 3.8% naive CD8, over 2% memory CD4, under 0.45% memory CD8.

CDR1 MDHEN and CDR2 SYDVKM come from the germline V gene. V dropped 2 bases and J dropped 13 bases, with 14 bases sitting between them. CDR3 length: 12 amino acids. The data were produced by immunoSEQ multiplex PCR, yet TCRdb's version contains in-frame clones alone and is incomplete. The sample consists of roughly 700,000 clones, roughly 70% of them appearing once. In regard to this clone: Its antigen is unidentified.

The origin of this receptor is a young woman in good health. The chain recombines TRBV28 with TRBJ1-2; D unclear. The sample consisted of memory CD4+ T cells sorted from blood. Stated subset: CD45RA-negative fraction. The DNA for the CDR3 is TGTGCCAGCAGTTTAACTTTTGGGGTGGTCACCTTC. Translation: CASSLTFGVVTF.